This note documents a single T cell receptor (beta chain) sequence. Only in-frame clones appear in the TCRdb table, and some are missing; sequencing was by immunoSEQ multiplex PCR. The sample records tens of thousands of clones, about 78% being singletons. These data originate in a study of T cells in localized non-small cell lung cancer. The CDR3 runs to 13 residues. Germline V gene sequence: CDR1 MDHEN, CDR2 SYDVKM. V was shortened by 6 bases and J by 0 bases, with 7 bases between the two germline ends. The clonotype originates from a man aged 35 to 69 with stage II squamous cell lung carcinoma. The sequences come from PBMCs, collected before any cancer treatment. The rearrangement joins TRBV28 to TRBJ2-3; no firm D call. The CDR3 DNA follows: TGTGCCAGCAGGGAAGGAAGCACAGATACGCAGTATTTT. It yields the protein CASREGSTDTQYF.